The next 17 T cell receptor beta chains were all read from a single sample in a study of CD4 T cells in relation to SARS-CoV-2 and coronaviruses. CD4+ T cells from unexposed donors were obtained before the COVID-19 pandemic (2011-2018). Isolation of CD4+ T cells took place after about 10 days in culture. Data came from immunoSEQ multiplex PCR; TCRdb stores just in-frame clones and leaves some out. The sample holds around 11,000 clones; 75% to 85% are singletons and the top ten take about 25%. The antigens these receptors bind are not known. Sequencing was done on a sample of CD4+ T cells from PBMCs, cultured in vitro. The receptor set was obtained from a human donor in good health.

This CDR3 reads CASSKQRQETQYF. The CDR3 bases are TGTGCCAGCAGCAAACAAAGACAGGAGACCCAGTACTTC. The chain links TRBV7-7 to TRBJ2-5, with D perhaps matching TRBD1 (5 bases). The CDR3 loop spans 13 amino acids. V shed 5 bases and J shed 5 bases, with 12 bases lying between them. CDR1 is SSHAT and CDR2 is FNYEAQ in the germline V gene (reference sequence). Full variable domain (rest looked up from reference TRBV7-7 and TRBJ2-5): GAGVSQSPRYKVTKRGQDVTLRCDPISSHATLYWYQQALGQGPEFLTYFNYEAQPDKSGLPSDRFSAERPEGSISTLTIQRTEQRDSAMYRCASSKQRQETQYFGPGTRLLVL.

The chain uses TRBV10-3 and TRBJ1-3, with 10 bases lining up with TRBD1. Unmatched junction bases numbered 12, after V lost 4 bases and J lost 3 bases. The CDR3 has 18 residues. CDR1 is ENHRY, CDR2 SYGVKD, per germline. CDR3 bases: TGTGCCATCAGTGGGTCCCCCGGGACAGGGGAATATGGAAACACCATATATTTT. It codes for CAISGSPGTGEYGNTIYF.

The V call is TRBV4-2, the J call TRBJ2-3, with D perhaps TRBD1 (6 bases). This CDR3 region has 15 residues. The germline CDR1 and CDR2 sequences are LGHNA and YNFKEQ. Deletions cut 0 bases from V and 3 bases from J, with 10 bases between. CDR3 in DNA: TGTGCCAGCAGCCAAGAAAAAAGGGGGACAGATACGCAGTATTTT. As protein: CASSQEKRGTDTQYF.

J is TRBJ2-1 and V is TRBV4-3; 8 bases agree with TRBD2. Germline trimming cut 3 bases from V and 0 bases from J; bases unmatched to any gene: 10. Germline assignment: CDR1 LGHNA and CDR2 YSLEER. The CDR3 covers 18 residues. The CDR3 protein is CASSQRGAGGGSYNEQFF. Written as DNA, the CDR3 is TGCGCCAGCAGCCAGAGGGGGGCGGGGGGCGGCTCCTACAATGAGCAGTTCTTC.

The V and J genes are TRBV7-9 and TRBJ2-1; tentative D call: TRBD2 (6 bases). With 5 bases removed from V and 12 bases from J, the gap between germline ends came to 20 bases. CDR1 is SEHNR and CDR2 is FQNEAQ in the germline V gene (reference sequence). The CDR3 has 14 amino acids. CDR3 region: CASSHREIPSVQFF. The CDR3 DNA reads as TGTGCCAGCAGCCACCGGGAGATCCCAAGTGTGCAGTTCTTC.

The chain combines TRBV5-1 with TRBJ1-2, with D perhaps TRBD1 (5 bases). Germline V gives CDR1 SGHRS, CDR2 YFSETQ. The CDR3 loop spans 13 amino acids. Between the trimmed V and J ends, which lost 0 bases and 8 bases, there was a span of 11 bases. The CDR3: CASSLASGDGYTF. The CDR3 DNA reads TGCGCCAGCAGCTTGGCCTCGGGGGACGGCTACACCTTC.

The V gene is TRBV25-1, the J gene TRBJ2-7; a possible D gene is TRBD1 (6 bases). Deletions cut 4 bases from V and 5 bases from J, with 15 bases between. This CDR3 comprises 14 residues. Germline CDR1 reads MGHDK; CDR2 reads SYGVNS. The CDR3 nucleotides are TGTGCCAGCAGTGGGTTTACAACAGGGAACGAGCAGTACTTC. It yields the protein CASSGFTTGNEQYF.

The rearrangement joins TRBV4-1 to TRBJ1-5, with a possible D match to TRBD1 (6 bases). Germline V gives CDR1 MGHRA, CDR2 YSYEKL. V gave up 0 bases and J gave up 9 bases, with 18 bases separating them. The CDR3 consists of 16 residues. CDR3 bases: TGCGCCAGCAGCCAAGATCCTTGGACAGCCGCTCGGCCCCAGCATTTT. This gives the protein CASSQDPWTAARPQHF.

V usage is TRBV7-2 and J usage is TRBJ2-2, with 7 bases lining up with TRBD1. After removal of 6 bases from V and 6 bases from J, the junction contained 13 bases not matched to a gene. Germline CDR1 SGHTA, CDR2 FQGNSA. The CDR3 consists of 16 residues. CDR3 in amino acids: CASRGRQGTSAGELFF. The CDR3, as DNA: TGTGCCAGCAGAGGGCGACAGGGTACTTCGGCCGGGGAGCTGTTTTTT.

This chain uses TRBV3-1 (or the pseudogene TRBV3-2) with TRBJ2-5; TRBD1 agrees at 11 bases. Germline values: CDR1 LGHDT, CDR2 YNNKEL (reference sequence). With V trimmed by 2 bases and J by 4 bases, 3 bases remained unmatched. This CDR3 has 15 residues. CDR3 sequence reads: CASSQTGQGGETQYF. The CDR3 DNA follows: TGTGCCAGCAGCCAAACGGGACAGGGGGGAGAGACCCAGTACTTC.

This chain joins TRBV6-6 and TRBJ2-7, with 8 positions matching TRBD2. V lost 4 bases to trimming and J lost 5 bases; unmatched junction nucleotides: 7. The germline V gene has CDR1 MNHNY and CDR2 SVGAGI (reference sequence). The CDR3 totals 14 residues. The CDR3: CASSLTGTSHEQYF. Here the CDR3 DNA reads TGTGCCAGCAGTTTAACAGGGACTAGTCACGAGCAGTACTTC.

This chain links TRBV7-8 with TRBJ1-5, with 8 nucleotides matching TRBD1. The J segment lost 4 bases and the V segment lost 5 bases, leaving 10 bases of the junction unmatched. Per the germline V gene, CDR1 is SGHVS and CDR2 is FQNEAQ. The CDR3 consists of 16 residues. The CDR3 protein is CASSPRTGHDNQPQHF. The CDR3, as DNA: TGTGCCAGCAGCCCACGGACAGGGCATGATAATCAGCCCCAGCATTTT.

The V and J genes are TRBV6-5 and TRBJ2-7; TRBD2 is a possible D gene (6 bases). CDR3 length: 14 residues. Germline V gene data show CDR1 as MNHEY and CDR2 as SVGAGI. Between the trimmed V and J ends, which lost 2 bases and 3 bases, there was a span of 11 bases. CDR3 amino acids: CASSYPGRGYEQYF. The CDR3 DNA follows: TGTGCCAGCAGTTACCCCGGGCGGGGCTACGAGCAGTACTTC.

CDR3 bases: TGTGCCAGCAGGAGAGGTAAAGAGTTGAACACTGAAGCTTTCTTT. It is translated as CASRRGKELNTEAFF. The rearrangement joins TRBV6-5 to TRBJ1-1; no reliable D call. From germline, CDR1 is MNHEY and CDR2 SVGAGI. The CDR3 is made up of 15 amino acids. Trimming shortened V by 6 bases and J by 0 bases, and 14 bases separated the two germline ends.

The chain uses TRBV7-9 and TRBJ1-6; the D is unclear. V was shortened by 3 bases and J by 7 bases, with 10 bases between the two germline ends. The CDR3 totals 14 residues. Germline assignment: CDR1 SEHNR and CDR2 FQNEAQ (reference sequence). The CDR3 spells CASSFSGVNSPLHF. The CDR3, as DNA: TGTGCCAGCAGCTTCTCGGGAGTCAATTCACCCCTCCACTTT. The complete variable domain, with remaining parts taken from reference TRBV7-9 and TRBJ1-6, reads DTGVSQNPRHKITKRGQNVTFRCDPISEHNRLYWYRQTLGQGPEFLTYFQNEAQLEKSRLLSDRFSAERPKGSFSTLEIQRTEQGDSAMYLCASSFSGVNSPLHFGNGTRLTVT.

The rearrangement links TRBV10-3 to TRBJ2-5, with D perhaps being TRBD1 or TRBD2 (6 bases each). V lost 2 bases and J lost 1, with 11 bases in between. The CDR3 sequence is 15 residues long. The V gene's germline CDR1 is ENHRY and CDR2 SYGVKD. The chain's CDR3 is CAISEPGAPQETQYF. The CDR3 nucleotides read TGTGCCATCAGTGAGCCGGGGGCTCCCCAAGAGACCCAGTACTTC.

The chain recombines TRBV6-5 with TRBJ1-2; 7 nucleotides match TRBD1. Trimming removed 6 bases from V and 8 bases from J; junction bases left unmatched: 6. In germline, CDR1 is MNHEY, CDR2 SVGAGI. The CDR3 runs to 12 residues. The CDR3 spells CASRQGPGGYTF. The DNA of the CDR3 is TGTGCCAGCAGACAGGGGCCGGGAGGCTACACCTTC.